This is a list of T cell receptor beta chains from one sample in a study of blood T cell repertoires in COVID-19. Sequenced by immunoSEQ multiplex PCR; TCRdb stores in-frame clones only, minus some. The profile shows 150,000 to 200,000 clones, roughly nine tenths of them singletons. Source material: peripheral blood. These receptors were obtained from a man aged 55 to 70 with active or convalescent COVID-19. Both conserved end residues are part of each CDR3. The order of the fields is clone size, D gene, V gene, J gene, CDR3 DNA, CDR3 protein. D genes are given only for firm matches. The listing skips clone size in some rows; elsewhere it reads once, few, many or a size class.

clone_size: NA; d_call: TRBD2; v_call: TRBV12-5; j_call: TRBJ2-2; cdr3_nt: TGTGCTAGTGGTTTGGTATATTGGGGAGGGAAGAACACCGGGGAGCTGTTTTTT; cdr3_aa: CASGLVYWGGKNTGELFF
clone_size: once; d_call: NA; v_call: TRBV7-9; j_call: TRBJ2-5; cdr3_nt: TGTGCCAGCAGCTTAACACCCCAAGAGACCCAGTACTTC; cdr3_aa: CASSLTPQETQYF
clone_size: NA; d_call: TRBD1; v_call: TRBV6-5; j_call: TRBJ1-1; cdr3_nt: TGTGCCAGCAGTTACCTAAAGGGACAGGCGAACACTGAAGCTTTCTTT; cdr3_aa: CASSYLKGQANTEAFF
clone_size: once; d_call: NA; v_call: TRBV2; j_call: TRBJ2-7; cdr3_nt: TGTGCCAGCAGTATCGACAGGTCCGCCTACGAGCAGTACTTC; cdr3_aa: CASSIDRSAYEQYF
clone_size: few; d_call: TRBD1; v_call: TRBV10-3; j_call: TRBJ2-1; cdr3_nt: TGTGCCGCCACCGGGACAGTAAATGAGCAGTTCTTC; cdr3_aa: CAATGTVNEQFF
clone_size: NA; d_call: NA; v_call: TRBV27; j_call: TRBJ1-5; cdr3_nt: TGTGCCAGCAGTTTGTCGGGGGGCGGTACTCAAAATCAGCCCCAGCATTTT; cdr3_aa: CASSLSGGGTQNQPQHF
clone_size: NA; d_call: TRBD1; v_call: TRBV7-3; j_call: TRBJ2-2; cdr3_nt: TGTGCCAGCAGCCAAGGGTCAGGGGGAACCGGGGAGCTGTTTTTT; cdr3_aa: CASSQGSGGTGELFF
clone_size: NA; d_call: TRBD1; v_call: TRBV6-5; j_call: TRBJ2-7; cdr3_nt: TGTGCCAGCGTAAAATCCGGGACAGGGGACAACGAGCAGTACTTC; cdr3_aa: CASVKSGTGDNEQYF
clone_size: few; d_call: TRBD1; v_call: TRBV9; j_call: TRBJ2-2; cdr3_nt: TGTGCCAGCAGCAGACAGGGGGCCGGGGAGCTGTTTTTT; cdr3_aa: CASSRQGAGELFF
clone_size: NA; d_call: NA; v_call: TRBV20-1; j_call: TRBJ2-3; cdr3_nt: TGCAGTGCTAGTGTTTCGGCAGGGGCAGATACGCAGTATTTT; cdr3_aa: CSASVSAGADTQYF
clone_size: NA; d_call: TRBD1; v_call: TRBV9; j_call: TRBJ2-7; cdr3_nt: TGTGCCAGCAGTCCCGGGACAGGGGACGAGCAGTACTTC; cdr3_aa: CASSPGTGDEQYF
clone_size: NA; d_call: TRBD1; v_call: TRBV27; j_call: TRBJ1-5; cdr3_nt: TGTGCCAGCAGCTTGTACAGGGGTAATCAGCCCCAGCATTTT; cdr3_aa: CASSLYRGNQPQHF
clone_size: NA; d_call: TRBD2; v_call: TRBV5-1; j_call: TRBJ2-5; cdr3_nt: TGCGCCAGCAGCCCGGGGAGGGGCGGGGAGACCCAGTACTTC; cdr3_aa: CASSPGRGGETQYF
clone_size: NA; d_call: TRBD2; v_call: TRBV5-1; j_call: TRBJ2-3; cdr3_nt: TGCGCCAGCAGCTTGGGGCTAGCGGGGGGGCCAGGCACAGATACGCAGTATTTT; cdr3_aa: CASSLGLAGGPGTDTQYF
clone_size: few; d_call: NA; v_call: TRBV21-1; j_call: TRBJ2-7; cdr3_nt: TGTGCCAGCAGCCCAGGGCCAAGCTCCTACGAGCAGTACTTC; cdr3_aa: CASSPGPSSYEQYF
clone_size: NA; d_call: NA; v_call: TRBV6-1; j_call: TRBJ1-1; cdr3_nt: TGTGCCAGCAGTGGCCCCTCCTCCGGCTATACGAGGACTGAAGCTTTCTTT; cdr3_aa: CASSGPSSGYTRTEAFF
clone_size: NA; d_call: TRBD1; v_call: TRBV5-4; j_call: TRBJ2-2; cdr3_nt: TGTGCCAGCAGCTTAGGGGGCAAAACCGGGGAGCTGTTTTTT; cdr3_aa: CASSLGGKTGELFF
clone_size: NA; d_call: NA; v_call: TRBV6-5; j_call: TRBJ1-1; cdr3_nt: TGTGCCAGCAGTTACTCGAGGGACACTGAAGCTTTCTTT; cdr3_aa: CASSYSRDTEAFF
clone_size: NA; d_call: TRBD1; v_call: TRBV2; j_call: TRBJ2-3; cdr3_nt: TGTGCCAGCAGTGCCACAGACAGGGAATCAGCGCAGTATTTT; cdr3_aa: CASSATDRESAQYF
clone_size: NA; d_call: NA; v_call: TRBV3-1/TRBV3-2; j_call: TRBJ2-7; cdr3_nt: TGTGCCAGCAGCCGGTCGGGTTCCTACGAGCAGTACTTC; cdr3_aa: CASSRSGSYEQYF
clone_size: NA; d_call: NA; v_call: TRBV5-1; j_call: TRBJ2-2; cdr3_nt: TGCGCCAGCAGCTTGCAGGGGCCGACCTTGAACACCGGGGAGCTGTTTTTT; cdr3_aa: CASSLQGPTLNTGELFF
clone_size: NA; d_call: TRBD1; v_call: TRBV5-1; j_call: TRBJ2-2; cdr3_nt: TGCGCCAGCAGCTTAGACGGACAGGGGGCTGTTACCGGGGAGCTGTTTTTT; cdr3_aa: CASSLDGQGAVTGELFF
clone_size: NA; d_call: TRBD1; v_call: TRBV5-1; j_call: TRBJ2-7; cdr3_nt: TGCGCCAGCAGCTCCCGAATAACCGGGACAGGGTCCTACGAGCAGTACTTC; cdr3_aa: CASSSRITGTGSYEQYF
clone_size: NA; d_call: TRBD2; v_call: TRBV5-1; j_call: TRBJ2-5; cdr3_nt: TGCGCCAGCAGCTCTGGACTAGCGGGGGCGGGGACCCAGTACTTC; cdr3_aa: CASSSGLAGAGTQYF
clone_size: NA; d_call: NA; v_call: TRBV20-1; j_call: TRBJ1-5; cdr3_nt: TGCAGTGCTAGTTGGGGGGTGGGTCAGCCCCAGCATTTT; cdr3_aa: CSASWGVGQPQHF
clone_size: NA; d_call: TRBD1; v_call: TRBV5-4; j_call: TRBJ1-2; cdr3_nt: TGTGCCAGCAGTTCCGGGACAGGGGGGGTTGGCTACACCTTC; cdr3_aa: CASSSGTGGVGYTF
clone_size: NA; d_call: NA; v_call: TRBV4-2; j_call: TRBJ2-5; cdr3_nt: TGTGCCAGCAGCCAAGTCACGGGTCTCCAGGGAGAGACCCAGTACTTC; cdr3_aa: CASSQVTGLQGETQYF
clone_size: NA; d_call: TRBD1; v_call: TRBV6-6; j_call: TRBJ1-6; cdr3_nt: TGTGCCAGCAGTCCCCGGGGGGCAGGGGGCTGGTATAATTCACCCCTCCACTTT; cdr3_aa: CASSPRGAGGWYNSPLHF
clone_size: NA; d_call: TRBD1; v_call: TRBV2; j_call: TRBJ2-2; cdr3_nt: TGTGCCAGCAGAGGACAGGGTAGCACCGGGGAGCTGTTTTTT; cdr3_aa: CASRGQGSTGELFF
clone_size: NA; d_call: NA; v_call: TRBV5-4; j_call: TRBJ1-1; cdr3_nt: TGTGCCAGCAGTTTGGACAGTGAAGCTTTCTTT; cdr3_aa: CASSLDSEAFF
clone_size: NA; d_call: NA; v_call: TRBV4-2; j_call: TRBJ2-5; cdr3_nt: TGTGCCAGCACCCCTAGTAGGCTGTCAGAGGCCCAGTACTTC; cdr3_aa: CASTPSRLSEAQYF
clone_size: NA; d_call: NA; v_call: TRBV6-5; j_call: TRBJ1-4; cdr3_nt: TGTGCCAGCACCACCCCATCGGGAGAAAAACTGTTTTTT; cdr3_aa: CASTTPSGEKLFF
clone_size: NA; d_call: NA; v_call: TRBV15; j_call: TRBJ2-5; cdr3_nt: TGTGCCACCAGCAGAGGAGGGCAGCAAGAGACCCAGTACTTC; cdr3_aa: CATSRGGQQETQYF
clone_size: NA; d_call: NA; v_call: TRBV24-1; j_call: TRBJ1-2; cdr3_nt: TGTGCCACCAAGGGGGACGGGGCGGGCTACACCTTC; cdr3_aa: CATKGDGAGYTF
clone_size: NA; d_call: NA; v_call: TRBV9; j_call: TRBJ2-2; cdr3_nt: TGTGCCAGCAGCGTAGCAACGGTGAACACCGGGGAGCTGTTTTTT; cdr3_aa: CASSVATVNTGELFF
clone_size: NA; d_call: TRBD1; v_call: TRBV12-5; j_call: TRBJ1-5; cdr3_nt: TGTGCTAGTGGTTTGGTACAGGGGGCGCCCAGTCAGCCCCAGCATTTT; cdr3_aa: CASGLVQGAPSQPQHF
clone_size: NA; d_call: TRBD1; v_call: TRBV5-4; j_call: TRBJ2-7; cdr3_nt: TGTGCCAGCAGCTCGGGACAGGGGGACGAGCAGTACTTC; cdr3_aa: CASSSGQGDEQYF
clone_size: NA; d_call: TRBD1; v_call: TRBV2; j_call: TRBJ1-1; cdr3_nt: TGTGCCAGCAGGGGGACAGGGGACTCCACTGAAGCTTTCTTT; cdr3_aa: CASRGTGDSTEAFF
clone_size: few; d_call: TRBD1; v_call: TRBV19; j_call: TRBJ1-2; cdr3_nt: TGTGCCAGTAGTGACAGGGTGTATGGCTACACCTTC; cdr3_aa: CASSDRVYGYTF
clone_size: NA; d_call: TRBD1; v_call: TRBV6-5; j_call: TRBJ1-1; cdr3_nt: TGTGCCAGCAGCTCTGGACAGGGGTGGGCTGAAGCTTTCTTT; cdr3_aa: CASSSGQGWAEAFF
clone_size: NA; d_call: TRBD2; v_call: TRBV7-9; j_call: TRBJ2-7; cdr3_nt: TGTGCCAGCAGCTTAGAGGGACTACACTACGAGCAGTACTTC; cdr3_aa: CASSLEGLHYEQYF
clone_size: NA; d_call: TRBD1; v_call: TRBV6-1; j_call: TRBJ2-1; cdr3_nt: TGTGCCAGCAGTGAACAGATCAACCGGGACAGAGAGTTCTTC; cdr3_aa: CASSEQINRDREFF
clone_size: once; d_call: TRBD1; v_call: TRBV4-2; j_call: TRBJ1-4; cdr3_nt: TGTGCCAGCAGCCAAGATCCGGGACAGGGGAGGGAAAAACTGTTTTTT; cdr3_aa: CASSQDPGQGREKLFF